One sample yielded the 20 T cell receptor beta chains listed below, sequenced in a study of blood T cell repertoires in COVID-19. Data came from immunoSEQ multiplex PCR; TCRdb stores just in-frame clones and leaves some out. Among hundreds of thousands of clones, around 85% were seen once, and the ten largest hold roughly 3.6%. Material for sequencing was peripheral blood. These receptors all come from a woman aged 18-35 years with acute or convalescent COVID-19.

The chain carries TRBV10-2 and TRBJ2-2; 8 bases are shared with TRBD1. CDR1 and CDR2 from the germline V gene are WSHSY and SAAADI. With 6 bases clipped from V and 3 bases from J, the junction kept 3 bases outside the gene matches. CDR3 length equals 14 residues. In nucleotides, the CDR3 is TGCGCCAGCAGGGGACAGGAGGACACCGGGGAGCTGTTTTTT. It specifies CASRGQEDTGELFF.

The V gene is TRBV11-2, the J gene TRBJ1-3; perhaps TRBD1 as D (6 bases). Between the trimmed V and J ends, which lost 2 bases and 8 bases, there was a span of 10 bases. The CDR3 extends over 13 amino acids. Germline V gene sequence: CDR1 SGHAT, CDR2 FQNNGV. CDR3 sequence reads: CASSLSPGDTIYF. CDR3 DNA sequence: TGTGCCAGCAGCTTATCACCAGGGGACACCATATATTTT.

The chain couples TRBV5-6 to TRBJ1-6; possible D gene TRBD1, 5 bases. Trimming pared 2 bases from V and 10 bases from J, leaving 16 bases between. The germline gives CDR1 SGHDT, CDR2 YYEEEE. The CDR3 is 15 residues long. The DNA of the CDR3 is TGTGCCAGCAGCTTCGGACAAAGCCCGTCCTCACCCCTCCACTTT. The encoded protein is CASSFGQSPSSPLHF.

CDR3 nucleotide sequence: TGCGCCAGCAGCTTGGATCCGACAGGGAGTAACACTGAAGCTTTCTTT. It translates to CASSLDPTGSNTEAFF. The V and J genes are TRBV5-1 and TRBJ1-1; TRBD1 agrees at 7 bases. Unmatched junction bases numbered 7, after V lost 0 bases and J lost 2 bases. CDR1 SGHRS and CDR2 YFSETQ come from the germline V gene. This CDR3 comprises 16 residues.

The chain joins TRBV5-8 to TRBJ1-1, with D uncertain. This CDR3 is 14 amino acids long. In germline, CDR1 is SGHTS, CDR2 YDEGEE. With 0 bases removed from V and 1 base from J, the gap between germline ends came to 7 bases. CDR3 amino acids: CASSLALGNTEAFF. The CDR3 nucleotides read TGTGCCAGCAGCTTGGCCCTAGGGAACACTGAAGCTTTCTTT.

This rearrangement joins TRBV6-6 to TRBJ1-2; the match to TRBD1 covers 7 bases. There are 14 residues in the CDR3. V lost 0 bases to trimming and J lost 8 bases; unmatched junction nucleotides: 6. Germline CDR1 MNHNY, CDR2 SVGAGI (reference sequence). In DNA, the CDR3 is TGTGCCAGCAGTTACTCAGACAGGGTTAAGGGCTACACCTTC. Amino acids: CASSYSDRVKGYTF.

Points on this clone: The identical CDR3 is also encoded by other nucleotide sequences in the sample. In DNA, the CDR3 is TGTGCCAGCAGTTACTCACCAGCGGGGAGGTACAATGAGCAGTTCTTC. It specifies CASSYSPAGRYNEQFF. This chain links TRBV6-5 with TRBJ2-1; 7 bases fit TRBD2. Germline CDR1 is MNHEY and CDR2 is SVGAGI. The CDR3 runs to 16 residues. Unmatched junction bases numbered 6, after V lost 0 bases and J lost 4 bases.

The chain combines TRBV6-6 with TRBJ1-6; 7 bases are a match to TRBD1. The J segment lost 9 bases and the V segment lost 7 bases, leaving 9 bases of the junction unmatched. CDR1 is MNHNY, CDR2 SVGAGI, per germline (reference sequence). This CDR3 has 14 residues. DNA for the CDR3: TGTGCCAGCACCAATCACGACAGGGCTTCACCCCTCCACTTT. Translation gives CASTNHDRASPLHF.

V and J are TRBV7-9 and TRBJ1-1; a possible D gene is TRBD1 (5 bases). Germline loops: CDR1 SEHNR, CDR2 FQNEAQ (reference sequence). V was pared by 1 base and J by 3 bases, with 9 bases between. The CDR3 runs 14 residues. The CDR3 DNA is TGTGCCAGCAGCTTAGGCAGGGTTGACACTGAAGCTTTCTTT. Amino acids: CASSLGRVDTEAFF.

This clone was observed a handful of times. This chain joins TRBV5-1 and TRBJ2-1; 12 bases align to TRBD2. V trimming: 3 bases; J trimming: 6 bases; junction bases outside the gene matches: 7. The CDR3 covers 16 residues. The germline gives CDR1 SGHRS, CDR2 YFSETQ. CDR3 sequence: CASSSELAGGVNEQFF. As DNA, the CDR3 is TGCGCCAGCAGCTCAGAGCTAGCGGGGGGGGTCAATGAGCAGTTCTTC.

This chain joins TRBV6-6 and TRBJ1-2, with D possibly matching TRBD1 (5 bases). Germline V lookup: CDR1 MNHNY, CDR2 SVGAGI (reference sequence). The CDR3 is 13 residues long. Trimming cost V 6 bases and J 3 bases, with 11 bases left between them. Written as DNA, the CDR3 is TGTGCCAGCAGGATCGACAGCGACTATGGCTACACCTTC. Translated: CASRIDSDYGYTF.

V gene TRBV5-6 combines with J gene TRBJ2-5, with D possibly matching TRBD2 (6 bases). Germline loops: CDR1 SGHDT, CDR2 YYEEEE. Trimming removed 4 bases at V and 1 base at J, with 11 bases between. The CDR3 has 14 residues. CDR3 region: CASSTLAVQETQYF. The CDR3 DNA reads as TGTGCCAGCAGCACCTTAGCGGTCCAAGAGACCCAGTACTTC.

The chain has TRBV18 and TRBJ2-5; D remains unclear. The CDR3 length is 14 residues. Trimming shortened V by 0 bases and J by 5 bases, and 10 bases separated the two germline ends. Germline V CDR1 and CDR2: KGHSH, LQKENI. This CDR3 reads CASSPPVAIETQYF. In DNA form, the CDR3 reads TGTGCCAGCTCACCACCGGTAGCTATCGAGACCCAGTACTTC. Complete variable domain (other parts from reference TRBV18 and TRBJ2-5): NAGVMQNPRHLVRRRGQEARLRCSPMKGHSHVYWYRQLPEEGLKFMVYLQKENIIDESGMPKERFSAEFPKEGPSILRIQQVVRGDSAAYFCASSPPVAIETQYFGPGTRLLVL.

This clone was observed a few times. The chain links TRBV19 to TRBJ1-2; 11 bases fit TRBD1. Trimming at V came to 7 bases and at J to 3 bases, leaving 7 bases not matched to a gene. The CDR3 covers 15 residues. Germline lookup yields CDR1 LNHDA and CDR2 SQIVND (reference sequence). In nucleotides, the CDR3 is TGTGCCAGTACCCCAGGACAGGGGGCATACTATGGCTACACCTTC. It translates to CASTPGQGAYYGYTF.

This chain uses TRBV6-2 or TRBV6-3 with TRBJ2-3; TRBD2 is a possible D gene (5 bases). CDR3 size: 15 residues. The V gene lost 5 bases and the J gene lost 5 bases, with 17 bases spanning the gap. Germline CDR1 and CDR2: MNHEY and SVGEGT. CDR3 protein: CASSARLPSQDTQYF. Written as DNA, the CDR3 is TGTGCCAGCAGTGCCCGACTACCCTCCCAAGATACGCAGTATTTT.

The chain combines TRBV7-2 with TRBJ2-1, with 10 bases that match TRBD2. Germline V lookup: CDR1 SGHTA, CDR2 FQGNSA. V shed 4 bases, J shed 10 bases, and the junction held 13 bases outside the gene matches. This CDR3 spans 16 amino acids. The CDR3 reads CASSSRGAGGLMEQFF. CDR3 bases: TGTGCCAGCAGCTCCCGCGGAGCGGGGGGGTTGATGGAGCAGTTCTTC.

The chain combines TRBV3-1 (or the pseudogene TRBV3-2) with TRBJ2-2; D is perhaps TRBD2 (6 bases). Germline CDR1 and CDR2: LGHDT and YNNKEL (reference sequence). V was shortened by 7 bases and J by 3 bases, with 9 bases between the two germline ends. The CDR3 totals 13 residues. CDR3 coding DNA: TGTGCCAGCAAGCGGGCGGACACCGGGGAGCTGTTTTTT. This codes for CASKRADTGELFF.

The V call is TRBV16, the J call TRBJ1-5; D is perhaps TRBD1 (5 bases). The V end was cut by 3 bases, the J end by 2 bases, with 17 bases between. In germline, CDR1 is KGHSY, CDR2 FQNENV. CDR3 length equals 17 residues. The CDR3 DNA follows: TGTGCCAGCAGCCACCGAACGCCAGGGAAGCGCAATCAGCCCCAGCATTTT. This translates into CASSHRTPGKRNQPQHF.

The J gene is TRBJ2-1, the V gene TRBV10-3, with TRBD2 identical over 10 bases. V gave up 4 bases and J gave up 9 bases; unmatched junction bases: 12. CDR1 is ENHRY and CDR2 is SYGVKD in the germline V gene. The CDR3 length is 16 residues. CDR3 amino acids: CAISVSAGGPSGEQFF. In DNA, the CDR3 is TGTGCCATCAGTGTATCAGCGGGAGGGCCGTCGGGTGAGCAGTTCTTC.

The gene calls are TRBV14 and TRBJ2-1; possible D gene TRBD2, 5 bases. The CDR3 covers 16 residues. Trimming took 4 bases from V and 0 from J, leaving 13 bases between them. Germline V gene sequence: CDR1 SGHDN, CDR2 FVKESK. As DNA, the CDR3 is TGTGCCAGCAGCCGCTCCCCTGGGAGCTCCTACAATGAGCAGTTCTTC. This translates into CASSRSPGSSYNEQFF.